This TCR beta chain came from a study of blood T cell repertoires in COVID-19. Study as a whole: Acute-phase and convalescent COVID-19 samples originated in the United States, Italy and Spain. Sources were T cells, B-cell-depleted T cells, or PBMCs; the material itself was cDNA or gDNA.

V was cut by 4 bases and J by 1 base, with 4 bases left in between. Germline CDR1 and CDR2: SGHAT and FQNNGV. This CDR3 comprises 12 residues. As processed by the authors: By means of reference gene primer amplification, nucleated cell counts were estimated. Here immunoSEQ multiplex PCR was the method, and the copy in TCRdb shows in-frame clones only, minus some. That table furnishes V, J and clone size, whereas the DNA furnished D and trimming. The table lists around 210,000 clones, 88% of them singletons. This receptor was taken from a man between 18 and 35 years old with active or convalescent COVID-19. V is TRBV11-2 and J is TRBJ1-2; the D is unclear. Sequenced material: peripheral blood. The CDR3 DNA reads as TGTGCCAGCAGCTCGTATAACTATGGCTACACCTTC. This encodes CASSSYNYGYTF.